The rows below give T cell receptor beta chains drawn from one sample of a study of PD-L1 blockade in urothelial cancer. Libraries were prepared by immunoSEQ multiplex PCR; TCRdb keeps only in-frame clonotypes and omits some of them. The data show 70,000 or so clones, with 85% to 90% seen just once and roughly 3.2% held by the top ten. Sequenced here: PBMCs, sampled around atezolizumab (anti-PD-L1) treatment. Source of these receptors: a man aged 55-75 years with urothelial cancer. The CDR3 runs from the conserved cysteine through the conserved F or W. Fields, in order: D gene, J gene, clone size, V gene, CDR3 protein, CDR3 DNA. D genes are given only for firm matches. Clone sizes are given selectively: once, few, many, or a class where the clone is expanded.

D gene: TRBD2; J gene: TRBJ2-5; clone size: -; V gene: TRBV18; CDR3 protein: CASSPPGLADETQYF; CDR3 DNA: TGTGCCAGCTCACCGCCGGGACTAGCTGATGAGACCCAGTACTTC
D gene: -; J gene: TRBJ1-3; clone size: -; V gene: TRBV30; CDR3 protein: CAQLPGGSGNTIYF; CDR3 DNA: TGTGCCCAACTTCCGGGGGGCTCTGGAAACACCATATATTTT
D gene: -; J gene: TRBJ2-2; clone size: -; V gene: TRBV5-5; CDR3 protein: CASSLRWQEAGELFF; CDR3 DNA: TGTGCCAGCAGCTTGAGGTGGCAAGAGGCCGGGGAGCTGTTTTTT
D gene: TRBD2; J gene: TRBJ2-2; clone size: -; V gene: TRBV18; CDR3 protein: CASSPPRTSGSNGELFF; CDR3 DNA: TGTGCCAGCTCACCACCGAGGACTAGCGGGAGCAACGGGGAGCTGTTTTTT
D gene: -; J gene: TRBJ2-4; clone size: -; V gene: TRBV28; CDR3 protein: CASSVRVNIQYF; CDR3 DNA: TGTGCCAGCAGTGTCAGGGTAAACATTCAGTACTTC
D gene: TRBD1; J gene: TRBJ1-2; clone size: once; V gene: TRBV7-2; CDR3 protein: CASSAQGARGYTF; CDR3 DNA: TGTGCCAGCAGCGCACAGGGGGCGCGCGGCTACACCTTC
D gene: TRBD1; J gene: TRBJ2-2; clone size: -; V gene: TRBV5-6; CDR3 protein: CASSRRTGVGELFF; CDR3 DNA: TGTGCCAGCAGCCGACGGACAGGGGTCGGGGAGCTGTTTTTT
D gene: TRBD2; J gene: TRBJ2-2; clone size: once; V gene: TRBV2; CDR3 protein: CASSVDGGSTGELFF; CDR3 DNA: TGTGCCAGCAGTGTAGACGGGGGGTCCACCGGGGAGCTGTTTTTT
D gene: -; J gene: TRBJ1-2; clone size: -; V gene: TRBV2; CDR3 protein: CASGEAHYGYTF; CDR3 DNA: TGTGCCAGCGGGGAGGCCCATTATGGCTACACCTTC
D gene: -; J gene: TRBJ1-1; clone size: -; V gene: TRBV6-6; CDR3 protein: CASIVVGAAFF; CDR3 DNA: TGTGCCAGCATTGTTGTGGGGGCGGCTTTCTTT
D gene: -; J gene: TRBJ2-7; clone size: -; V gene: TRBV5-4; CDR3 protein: CASSNSVGHEQYF; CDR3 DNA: TGTGCCAGCAGCAATAGCGTAGGCCACGAGCAGTACTTC
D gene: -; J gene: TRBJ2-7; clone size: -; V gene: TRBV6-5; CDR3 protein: CASSYSFILSSYEQYF; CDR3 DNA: TGTGCCAGCAGTTACTCCTTCATACTGAGTTCCTACGAGCAGTACTTC
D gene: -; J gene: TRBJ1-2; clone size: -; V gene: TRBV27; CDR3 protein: CASSLSVGDYGYTF; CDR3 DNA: TGTGCCAGCAGTTTATCAGTAGGGGACTATGGCTACACCTTC
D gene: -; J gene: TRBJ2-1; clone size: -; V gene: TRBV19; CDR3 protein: CASSLQGMAEQFF; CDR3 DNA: TGTGCCAGTAGCTTACAGGGTATGGCTGAGCAGTTCTTC
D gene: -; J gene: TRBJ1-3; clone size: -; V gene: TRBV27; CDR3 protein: CASSSQGSGNTIYF; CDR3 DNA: TGTGCCAGCAGTTCACAGGGCTCTGGAAACACCATATATTTT
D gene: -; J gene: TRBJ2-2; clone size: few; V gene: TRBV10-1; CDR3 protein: CASSDPGVVGELFF; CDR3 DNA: TGCGCCAGCAGTGATCCAGGGGTAGTCGGGGAGCTGTTTTTT
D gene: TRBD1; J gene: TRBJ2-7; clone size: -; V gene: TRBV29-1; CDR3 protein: CSVRTGGGYEQYF; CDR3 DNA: TGCAGCGTCCGGACAGGGGGCGGCTACGAGCAGTACTTC
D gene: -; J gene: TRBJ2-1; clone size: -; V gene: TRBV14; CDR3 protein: CASSGKASPRNEQFF; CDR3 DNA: TGTGCCAGCAGTGGAAAGGCTTCCCCGAGGAATGAGCAGTTCTTC
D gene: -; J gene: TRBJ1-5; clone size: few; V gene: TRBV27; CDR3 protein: CASSSAGTSGNQPQHF; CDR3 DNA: TGTGCCAGCAGTTCCGCCGGGACTTCGGGCAATCAGCCCCAGCATTTT
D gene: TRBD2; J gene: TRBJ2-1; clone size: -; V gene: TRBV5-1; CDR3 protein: CASSLEASGGANNEQFF; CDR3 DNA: TGCGCCAGCAGCTTGGAGGCTAGCGGGGGGGCGAACAATGAGCAGTTCTTC
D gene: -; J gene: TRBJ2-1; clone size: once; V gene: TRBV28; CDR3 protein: CASYRAELSNEQFF; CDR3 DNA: TGTGCCTCTTACAGGGCAGAACTCTCGAATGAGCAGTTCTTC
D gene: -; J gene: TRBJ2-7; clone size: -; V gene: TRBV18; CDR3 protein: CASSPQSSYEQYF; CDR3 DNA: TGTGCCAGCTCACCACAGAGCTCCTACGAGCAGTACTTC
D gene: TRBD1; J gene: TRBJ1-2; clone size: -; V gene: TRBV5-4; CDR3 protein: CASSPGQGGDGYTF; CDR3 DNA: TGTGCCAGCAGCCCCGGACAGGGGGGGGATGGCTACACCTTC
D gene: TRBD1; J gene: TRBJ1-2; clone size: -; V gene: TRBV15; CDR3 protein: CATSRDLSGQGRGYTF; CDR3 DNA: TGTGCCACCAGCAGAGATCTGAGCGGACAGGGGAGGGGCTACACCTTC
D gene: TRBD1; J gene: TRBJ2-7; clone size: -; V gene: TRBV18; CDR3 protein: CAGSGTGGYEQYF; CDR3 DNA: TGTGCCGGTTCCGGGACAGGGGGCTACGAGCAGTACTTC
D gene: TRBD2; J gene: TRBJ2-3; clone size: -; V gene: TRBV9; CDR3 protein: CASSEGSSGSHTQYF; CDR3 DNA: TGTGCCAGCAGTGAGGGAAGTAGCGGGAGTCATACGCAGTATTTT
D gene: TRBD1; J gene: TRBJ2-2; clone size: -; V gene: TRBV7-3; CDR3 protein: CASSLIRGRPGELFF; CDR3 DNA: TGTGCCAGCAGCTTAATCAGGGGGCGCCCCGGGGAGCTGTTTTTT
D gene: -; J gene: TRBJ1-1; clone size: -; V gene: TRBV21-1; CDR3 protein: CASSKGGTGFFTEAFF; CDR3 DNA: TGTGCCAGCAGCAAAGGGGGGACAGGGTTTTTCACTGAAGCTTTCTTT
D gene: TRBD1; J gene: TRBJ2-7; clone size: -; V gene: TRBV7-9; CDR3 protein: CASSLDRGSHEQYF; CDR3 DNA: TGTGCCAGCAGCTTAGACAGGGGAAGCCACGAGCAGTACTTC
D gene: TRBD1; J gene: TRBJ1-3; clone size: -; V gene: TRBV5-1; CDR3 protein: CASSSGGSGNTIYF; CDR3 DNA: TGCGCCAGCAGCTCAGGGGGCTCTGGAAACACCATATATTTT
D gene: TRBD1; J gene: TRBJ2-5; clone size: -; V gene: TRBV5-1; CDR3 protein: CASSLGPGTGKETQYF; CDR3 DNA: TGCGCCAGCAGCTTGGGTCCCGGGACAGGGAAAGAGACCCAGTACTTC
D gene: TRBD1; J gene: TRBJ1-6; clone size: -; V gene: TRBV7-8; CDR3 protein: CASSLGIAGGNSPLHF; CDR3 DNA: TGTGCCAGCAGCTTAGGGATCGCAGGGGGTAATTCACCCCTCCACTTT
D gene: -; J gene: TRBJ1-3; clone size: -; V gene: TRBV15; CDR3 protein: CATADFRGWSSGNTIYF; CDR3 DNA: TGTGCCACCGCCGACTTTAGGGGGTGGTCCTCTGGAAACACCATATATTTT
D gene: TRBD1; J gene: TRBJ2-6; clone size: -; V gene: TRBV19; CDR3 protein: CASSSQTGQGANVLTF; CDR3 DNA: TGTGCCAGTAGTTCTCAGACAGGGCAAGGGGCCAACGTCCTGACTTTC
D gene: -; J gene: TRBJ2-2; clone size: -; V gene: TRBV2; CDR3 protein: CASRAGQAGELFF; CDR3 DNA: TGTGCCAGCAGGGCAGGGCAAGCCGGGGAGCTGTTTTTT
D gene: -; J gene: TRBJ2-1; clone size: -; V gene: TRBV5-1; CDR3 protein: CASTLQGGYNEQFF; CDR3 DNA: TGCGCCAGCACCCTCCAGGGAGGCTACAATGAGCAGTTCTTC
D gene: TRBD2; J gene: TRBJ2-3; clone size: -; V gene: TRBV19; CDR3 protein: CASRDLSGDTQYF; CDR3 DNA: TGTGCCAGTAGGGACCTTAGCGGGGATACGCAGTATTTT
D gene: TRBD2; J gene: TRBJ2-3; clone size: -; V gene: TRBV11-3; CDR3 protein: CASSLAGGHTDTQYF; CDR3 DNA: TGTGCCAGCAGCTTGGCGGGAGGGCACACAGATACGCAGTATTTT
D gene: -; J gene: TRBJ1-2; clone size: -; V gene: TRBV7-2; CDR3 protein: CASSLESPRANYGYTF; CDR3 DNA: TGTGCCAGCAGCTTAGAATCGCCGAGAGCTAACTATGGCTACACCTTC
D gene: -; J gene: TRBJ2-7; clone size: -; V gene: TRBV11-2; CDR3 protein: CASSLEGGAPSGQYF; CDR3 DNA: TGTGCCAGCAGCTTAGAAGGGGGAGCACCCTCGGGGCAGTACTTC
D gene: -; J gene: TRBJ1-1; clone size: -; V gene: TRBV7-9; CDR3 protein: CASSLTGTGTEAFF; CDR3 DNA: TGTGCCAGCAGTCTCACAGGGACGGGCACTGAAGCTTTCTTT
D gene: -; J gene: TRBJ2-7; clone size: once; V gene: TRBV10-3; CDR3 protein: CAISDRDSYEQYF; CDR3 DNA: TGTGCCATCAGTGACAGGGACTCCTACGAGCAGTACTTC
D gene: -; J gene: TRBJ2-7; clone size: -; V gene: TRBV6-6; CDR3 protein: CASSYSQRTAEQYF; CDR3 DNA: TGTGCCAGCAGTTACTCCCAGAGGACAGCCGAGCAGTACTTC
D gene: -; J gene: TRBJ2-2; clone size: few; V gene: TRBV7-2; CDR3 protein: CASSSQPPSAGGELFF; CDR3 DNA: TGTGCCAGCAGCAGCCAACCTCCTAGCGCTGGGGGGGAGCTGTTTTTT
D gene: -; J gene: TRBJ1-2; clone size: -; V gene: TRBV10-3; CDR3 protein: CAISEFSGKDGYTF; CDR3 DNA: TGTGCCATCAGTGAGTTTTCAGGGAAGGATGGCTACACCTTC
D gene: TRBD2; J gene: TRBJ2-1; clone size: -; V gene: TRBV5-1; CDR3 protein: CASSLDSGGPGEQFF; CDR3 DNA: TGCGCCAGCAGCTTGGATAGCGGGGGGCCGGGTGAGCAGTTCTTC
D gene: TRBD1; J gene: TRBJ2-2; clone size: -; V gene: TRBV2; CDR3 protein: CASSLGTANTGELFF; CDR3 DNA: TGTGCCAGCAGTCTCGGGACAGCGAACACCGGGGAGCTGTTTTTT
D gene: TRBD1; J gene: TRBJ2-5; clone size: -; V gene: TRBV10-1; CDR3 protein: CASSVGQGSQETQYF; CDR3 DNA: TGCGCCAGCAGTGTGGGACAGGGTTCTCAAGAGACCCAGTACTTC
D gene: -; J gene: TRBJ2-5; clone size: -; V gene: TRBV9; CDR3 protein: CASSVMDTQAQYF; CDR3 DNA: TGTGCCAGCAGCGTCATGGACACGCAGGCCCAGTACTTC
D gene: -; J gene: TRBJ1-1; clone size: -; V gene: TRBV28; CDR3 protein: CASSSPPVTEAFF; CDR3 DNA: TGTGCCAGCAGTTCCCCCCCCGTCACTGAAGCTTTCTTT
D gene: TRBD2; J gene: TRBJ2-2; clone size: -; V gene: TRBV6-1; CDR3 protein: CYSGSRNTGELFF; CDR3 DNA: TGTTATAGCGGGAGTAGGAACACCGGGGAGCTGTTTTTT
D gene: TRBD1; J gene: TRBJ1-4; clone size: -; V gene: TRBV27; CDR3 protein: CASSFRRGSTNEKLFF; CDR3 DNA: TGTGCCAGCAGTTTTCGCAGGGGGTCTACTAATGAAAAACTGTTTTTT
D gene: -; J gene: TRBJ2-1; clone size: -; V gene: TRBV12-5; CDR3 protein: CASGLAGPSYNEQFF; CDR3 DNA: TGTGCTAGTGGTTTAGCAGGGCCCTCCTACAATGAGCAGTTCTTC
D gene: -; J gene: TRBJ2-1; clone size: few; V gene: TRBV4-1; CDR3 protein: CASHPQAWNGNEQFF; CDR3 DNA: TGCGCCAGCCATCCTCAGGCATGGAACGGCAATGAGCAGTTCTTC
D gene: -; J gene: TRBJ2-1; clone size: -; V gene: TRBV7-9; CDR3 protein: CASSTVNHEQFF; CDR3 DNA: TGTGCCAGCAGCACGGTAAATCATGAGCAGTTCTTC
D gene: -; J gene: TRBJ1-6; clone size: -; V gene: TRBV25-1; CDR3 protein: CASSERQGDSPLHF; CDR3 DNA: TGTGCCAGCAGTGAGAGGCAGGGCGATTCACCCCTCCACTTT
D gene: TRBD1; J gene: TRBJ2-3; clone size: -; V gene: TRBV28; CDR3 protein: CASSFTGQDTDTQYF; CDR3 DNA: TGTGCCAGCAGTTTCACGGGACAGGACACAGATACGCAGTATTTT
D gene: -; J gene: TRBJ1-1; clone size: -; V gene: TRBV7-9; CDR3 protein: CASSQDRNTEAFF; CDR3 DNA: TGTGCCAGCAGCCAGGACAGGAACACTGAAGCTTTCTTT
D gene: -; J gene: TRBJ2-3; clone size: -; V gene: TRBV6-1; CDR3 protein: CASSEEGRVGVPTQYF; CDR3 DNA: TGTGCCAGCAGTGAAGAGGGCAGGGTTGGGGTGCCGACGCAGTATTTT